The clone carrying this TCR beta chain has only a few counts. The sample is drawn from a study of T-cell reconstitution after alpha-beta-depleted transplantation in children. The CDR3 has 14 residues. The ends lost 9 bases at V and 0 bases at J; junction bases unmatched: 5. Germline V gene sequence: CDR1 KGHDR, CDR2 SFDVKD. This sample's TCRbeta library carried unique molecular identifier barcodes. TCRdb fed the PCR reads into MiXCR, producing one record per CDR3 protein. The sample consists of some 240,000 distinct CDR3 sequences, more than 10% of them appearing once. The TCR was taken from a human donor who donated a stem cell graft to a child with acute lymphoblastic leukemia. The chain recombines TRBV24-1 with TRBJ2-3; 7 positions match TRBD1. This specimen was PBMCs from the stem cell graft donor, taken from the stem cell graft. In nucleotides, the CDR3 is TGTGCCACCCGGGACAGCGGTAGCACAGATACGCAGTATTTT. It codes for CATRDSGSTDTQYF.